Reported below is one TCR beta chain. The target antigen is unknown. This record belongs to a study of beta chain features in type 1 diabetes. Whole-study results and caveats: TCRB CDR3s were moderately but significantly shorter in Type 1 diabetes patients in all four CD4+ subsets. At VDJ recombination sites, type 1 diabetes patients had fewer insertions and more deleted nucleotides.

Sequenced material consisted of expressed TCRB transcripts (all of the isolated RNA was reverse transcribed). Naive, central memory and regulatory T cell samples averaged around 3.8 million reads. Method: immunoSEQ multiplex PCR; TCRdb's copy keeps in-frame clones and lacks some. The sample shows some 900,000 clones, around a sixth of them seen only once. The receptor comes from a woman between 18 and 29 years old in good health. Sample: naive CD4+ T cells from blood.

The CDR3: CASSLRARGRGYGYTF. The CDR3 DNA follows: TGTGCCAGCAGTTTGAGGGCACGGGGCAGGGGCTATGGCTACACCTTC. The V call is TRBV28, the J call TRBJ1-2, with D possibly TRBD1 on 6 matching bases. The V and J ends lost 3 bases and 4 bases respectively, with 18 bases between them. Germline V gene sequence: CDR1 MDHEN, CDR2 SYDVKM. CDR3 length equals 16 residues.